This T cell receptor (beta chain) was captured in a study of vaccination and CD4 T cells after COVID-19. Study in general: Cultures acting as controls obtained a CEFX pool, an HIV-1 Nef pool, or no peptide.

Concerning this clonotype: Its antigen is unidentified.

Sequenced with the Oncomine TCR Beta short-read assay was DNA taken from cultured CD4+ T cells. TCRdb fed the PCR reads into MiXCR, producing one record per CDR3 protein. The profile shows roughly 8,000 distinct CDR3 sequences, 50% of them singletons. Treatment described: roughly 11-day PBMC culture with coronavirus spike peptide pools or control peptides (ViraFEST assay). One should note that the unexposed donor's CD4+ T cells were collected before the COVID-19 pandemic (2011-2018). There are 13 residues in the CDR3. Germline CDR1 reads LGHNA; CDR2 reads YNFKEQ. Trimming shortened V by 1 base and J by 2 bases, and 6 bases separated the two germline ends.

The V gene is TRBV4-2, the J gene TRBJ2-7; a possible D gene is TRBD1 (5 bases). The clonotype comes from a human donor in good health. Sequenced: CD4+ T cells from blood, cultured in vitro. This CDR3 reads CASSQVGPYEQYF. Written as DNA, the CDR3 is TGTGCCAGCAGCCAAGTGGGGCCCTACGAGCAGTACTTC.